This T cell receptor (beta chain) was recorded in a study of T cell responses to AZD1222 COVID-19 vaccine (dated by TCRdb to the early 2020s). About the investigation overall: A total of 233 trial participants underwent TCR sequencing, of whom more than 200 had received two doses of AZD1222 and approximately 25 had received two doses of the MenACWY control vaccine. Enrollment into the trials was organized by age into subgroups of 18-55, 56-69 and 70-plus years, and those subgroups contained approximately 160, 26 and 62 TCR-sequenced participants, respectively. Summary of the overall study and its limitations: Participants were mostly white British, with more females than males. The authors suggested clonal diversity may have been underestimated. After two AZD1222 doses, spike-specific TCR breadth and depth were significantly higher than at day 0 and than in MenACWY recipients. No day 14 peak-response samples were available, so repertoires were characterized only after the peak T cell response. Conclusions about previously exposed vaccinees are limited because only six or seven AZD1222 recipients were SARS-CoV-2 seropositive at baseline. Vaccine-associated CD4 TCRs spanned the whole spike protein, with dominant responses in regions 160-218 and 743-854. In the small 56-69-year group, the increase in depth fell short of significance, most likely because of low power. Reportedly, almost half of the unique spike-specific TCRs recognized epitopes lying outside the regions that are mutated in the B.1.351 and B.1.1.7 variants.

Concerning this clone itself: Its recognized antigen is unknown. Base qualities are not provided; no much larger clone lies one nucleotide away.

The time point label, read with the paper, signifies: about 28 days (+/-7) after the second vaccine dose. Because spike-specific TCR depth and breadth did not differ between the two schedules, AZD1222 recipients who got a second dose at roughly 4 weeks were pooled with those who got a second dose at roughly 12 weeks. Samples from vaccinated people were obtained from the UK trials COV001 and COV002, which included a single-blind randomized controlled phase 2/3 trial of AZD1222 (ChAdOx1 nCoV-19) in healthy adults. For TCRbeta chain sequencing, PBMC samples from trial participants were taken at day 0 and at day 28 after the second dose. The CDR3 regions of human TCRbeta chains were analyzed by immunosequencing. In the paper's pipeline: Repertoire TCRs were checked for matches against a reference library of SARS-CoV-2-specific TCRs that had been generated using the MIRA antigen-specificity platform. Breadth meant the fraction of unique TCRs that were SARS-CoV-2-associated, whereas depth meant the fraction of total T cells that were SARS-CoV-2-associated. Each spike-specific TCR was assigned to its reactive spike region and to a CD4 or CD8 class using the MIRA data. Log10-transformed breadth and depth values were compared by one-way ANOVA with Sidak's multiple comparisons tests. TCRdb re-hosts the immuneACCESS table, in-frame sequences only. Its copies lack some clones; in the studies checked, an unresolved V gene accounts for under half of them, and the cause for the rest is not known. Clone size and the V and J calls come from that table; the DNA yielded D and trimming. This sample comprises some 150,000 clones, 86% of them detected only once. Of the sample, approximately 5.4% falls within the top ten clones.

V is shortened by 2 bases, J by 4 bases, and the region joining them spans 11 bases. Taken from cysteine to phenylalanine, the CDR3 has 15 residues. This entry keeps only the CDR3 DNA: 45 bases, framed from base 1. CDR1 WNHNN and CDR2 SYGVQD were looked up in the germline V gene (reference sequence). The input for sequencing was peripheral blood, taken 28 days after the second AZD1222 dose. The TCR was taken from an adult who received the AZD1222 COVID-19 vaccine. This sequence uses TRBV10-1 and TRBJ2-2; the D segment could be TRBD1, given 5 matching bases. The CDR3 region has the sequence CASSETQGPTGELFF. At the DNA level, the sequence is TGCGCCAGCAGTGAGACCCAGGGTCCCACCGGGGAGCTGTTTTTT.